These T cell receptor beta chains were read from a single sample in a study of shared clonotypes between healthy human individuals. Here immunoSEQ multiplex PCR was the method, and the copy in TCRdb shows in-frame clones only, minus some. The sample shows 950,000 to 1,300,000 clones, 65% to 75% of them seen only once. Sequencing was carried out using memory CD4+ T cells sorted from blood. The receptors were gathered from a man aged 18 to 29 in good health. CDR3s include the opening cysteine and the closing phenylalanine or tryptophan. The D gene is left open where the match is weak. Size is omitted from some rows. Given values are once, few, many or a class for expanded clones.

D	V	length	size	J	CDR3	DNA
TRBD2	TRBV11-3	14	few	TRBJ2-1	CASSFSGGADEQFF	TGTGCCAGCAGCTTTAGCGGGGGGGCCGATGAGCAGTTCTTC
.	TRBV7-9	13	.	TRBJ1-6	CASSLSRDSPLHF	TGTGCCAGCAGCTTGAGTAGAGATTCACCCCTCCACTTT
.	TRBV5-1	14	once	TRBJ1-1	CASTGRGPDTEAFF	TGCGCCAGCACGGGACGGGGTCCAGACACTGAAGCTTTCTTT
.	TRBV10-2	13	.	TRBJ2-5	CANKESGTETQYF	TGCGCCAACAAGGAATCAGGGACGGAGACCCAGTACTTC
.	TRBV14	13	.	TRBJ1-2	CASSQNGGYGYTF	TGTGCCAGCAGCCAAAATGGCGGGTATGGCTACACCTTC
TRBD2	TRBV5-4	16	.	TRBJ2-3	CASSFQRERSTDTQYF	TGTGCCAGCAGCTTCCAGCGGGAGCGAAGCACAGATACGCAGTATTTT
TRBD2	TRBV7-6	17	.	TRBJ2-2	CASSLASSGQRTGELFF	TGTGCCAGCAGCTTAGCCAGTAGCGGGCAACGCACCGGGGAGCTGTTTTTT
.	TRBV29-1	13	few	TRBJ1-1	CSVTKVANTEAFF	TGCAGCGTCACCAAGGTGGCGAACACTGAAGCTTTCTTT
.	TRBV4-1	15	many	TRBJ1-4	CASSQVVDSNEKLFF	TGCGCCAGCAGCCAAGTTGTAGACAGTAATGAAAAACTGTTTTTT
.	TRBV30	14	.	TRBJ1-3	CAWNYGISGNTIYF	TGTGCCTGGAACTATGGGATCTCTGGAAACACCATATATTTT
TRBD2	TRBV27	14	.	TRBJ2-5	CASSRTAGEGTQYF	TGTGCCAGCAGTCGAACAGCGGGGGAAGGGACCCAGTACTTC
TRBD1	TRBV7-2	15	.	TRBJ2-1	CASSLGQGAGNEQFF	TGTGCCAGCAGCTTAGGCCAGGGGGCGGGGAATGAGCAGTTCTTC
.	TRBV19	12	.	TRBJ1-5	CASSIGYQPQHF	TGTGCCAGTAGTATAGGATATCAGCCCCAGCATTTT
.	TRBV4-1	16	.	TRBJ2-7	CASSHAARGYSYEQYF	TGCGCCAGCAGCCATGCCGCCCGCGGGTACTCCTACGAGCAGTACTTC
.	TRBV27	15	.	TRBJ2-7	CASSLAGGSRSEQYF	TGTGCCAGCAGTTTAGCTGGGGGCTCGAGGAGTGAGCAGTACTTC
.	TRBV7-9	12	.	TRBJ2-7	CASSFRDQKRYF	TGTGCCAGCAGTTTCCGGGACCAGAAAAGGTACTTC
.	TRBV5-8	15	few	TRBJ2-2	CASSLQTKMTRELFF	TGTGCCAGCAGCTTGCAGACAAAAATGACCCGGGAGCTGTTTTTT
TRBD2	TRBV5-1	15	.	TRBJ2-2	CASSTSGVNTGELFF	TGCGCCAGCAGCACAAGCGGGGTCAACACCGGGGAGCTGTTTTTT
.	TRBV30	14	.	TRBJ2-2	CAWSVYYEDGELFF	TGTGCCTGGAGTGTATACTATGAGGACGGGGAGCTGTTTTTT
.	TRBV11-2	13	.	TRBJ1-2	CASSLNRPYGYTF	TGTGCCAGCAGCTTAAATAGACCCTATGGCTACACCTTC
.	TRBV10-3	14	.	TRBJ1-2	CAISESPGNYGYTF	TGTGCCATCAGTGAGTCGCCAGGAAACTATGGCTACACCTTC
TRBD2	TRBV6-5	15	.	TRBJ2-1	CASSGDSGRRNEQFF	TGTGCCAGCAGTGGGGATAGCGGGAGACGCAATGAGCAGTTCTTC
TRBD2	TRBV9	14	.	TRBJ2-7	CASSPGTTIHEQYF	TGTGCCAGCAGCCCGGGGACTACCATACACGAGCAGTACTTC
.	TRBV9	16	.	TRBJ1-3	CASSVGVGASGNTIYF	TGTGCCAGCAGCGTAGGGGTGGGGGCCTCTGGAAACACCATATATTTT
.	TRBV7-9	15	.	TRBJ2-5	CASSLSIGPQETQYF	TGTGCCAGCAGCTTATCGATTGGCCCTCAAGAGACCCAGTACTTC
.	TRBV9	17	few	TRBJ1-1	CASSVGVGVQRNTEAFF	TGTGCCAGCAGCGTAGGTGTGGGGGTCCAAAGGAACACTGAAGCTTTCTTT
.	TRBV7-9	15	.	TRBJ1-5	CASSLDGRGSQPQHF	TGTGCCAGCAGCTTAGACGGCAGGGGTAGTCAGCCCCAGCATTTT
.	TRBV30	15	.	TRBJ1-3	CAWSGVGSPGNTIYF	TGTGCCTGGAGTGGGGTAGGGAGCCCTGGAAACACCATATATTTT
.	TRBV5-4	15	.	TRBJ2-1	CASSPPQAAYNEQFF	TGTGCCAGCAGCCCCCCACAGGCAGCCTACAATGAGCAGTTCTTC
.	TRBV29-1	15	once	TRBJ2-3	CSTGLKGTSTDTQYF	TGCAGTACGGGTCTTAAGGGGACGTCCACAGATACGCAGTATTTT
.	TRBV4-1	12	.	TRBJ1-3	CASSQEVNTIYF	TGCGCCAGCAGCCAAGAAGTCAACACCATATATTTT
TRBD1	TRBV7-2	16	.	TRBJ1-6	CASSLAGTGARSPLHF	TGTGCCAGCAGCTTAGCTGGGACAGGGGCGCGTTCACCCCTCCACTTT
.	TRBV5-1	17	once	TRBJ2-7	CASSSSRAQGHSYEQYF	TGCGCCAGCAGCTCAAGCCGGGCCCAAGGACACTCCTACGAGCAGTACTTC
TRBD2	TRBV11-2	15	.	TRBJ2-1	CASTAGGRGRNEQFF	TGTGCCAGCACCGCGGGGGGGCGCGGGAGAAATGAGCAGTTCTTC
.	TRBV28	14	.	TRBJ1-3	CASSPPTSWGTIYF	TGTGCCAGCAGTCCACCTACTTCCTGGGGCACCATATATTTT
TRBD1	TRBV10-3	15	.	TRBJ1-3	CAISEVQGAVFTIYF	TGTGCCATCAGTGAAGTACAGGGGGCAGTTTTCACCATATATTTT
.	TRBV4-2	17	many	TRBJ1-2	CASSPGPGGRENYGYTF	TGTGCCAGCAGCCCTGGCCCTGGGGGGAGAGAGAACTATGGCTACACCTTC
TRBD1	TRBV2	14	.	TRBJ1-4	CASSEGRGREKLFF	TGTGCCAGCAGTGAAGGGAGGGGGCGTGAAAAACTGTTTTTT
.	TRBV10-3	13	.	TRBJ1-5	CASAGQGGQPQHF	TGTGCCTCGGCGGGGCAGGGAGGACAGCCCCAGCATTTT
.	TRBV9	15	.	TRBJ1-6	CASSPLLNSDVPLHF	TGTGCCAGCAGCCCCCTACTTAATTCGGACGTGCCCCTCCACTTT
.	TRBV29-1	12	.	TRBJ1-2	CSVVVINYGYTF	TGCAGCGTTGTAGTAATTAACTATGGCTACACCTTC
.	TRBV5-6	15	.	TRBJ2-1	CASSFRGTLYNEQFF	TGTGCCAGCAGCTTCCGGGGCACCCTCTACAATGAGCAGTTCTTC
TRBD2	TRBV10-1	14	.	TRBJ2-5	CASSSGRAQETQYF	TGCGCCAGCAGTAGCGGGAGGGCCCAAGAGACCCAGTACTTC
.	TRBV2	15	.	TRBJ2-3	CASSEALGATDTQYF	TGTGCCAGCAGTGAAGCGCTTGGGGCCACAGATACGCAGTATTTT
.	TRBV28	13	.	TRBJ2-5	CASKPGGRETQYF	TGTGCCAGCAAACCCGGGGGCCGGGAGACCCAGTACTTC